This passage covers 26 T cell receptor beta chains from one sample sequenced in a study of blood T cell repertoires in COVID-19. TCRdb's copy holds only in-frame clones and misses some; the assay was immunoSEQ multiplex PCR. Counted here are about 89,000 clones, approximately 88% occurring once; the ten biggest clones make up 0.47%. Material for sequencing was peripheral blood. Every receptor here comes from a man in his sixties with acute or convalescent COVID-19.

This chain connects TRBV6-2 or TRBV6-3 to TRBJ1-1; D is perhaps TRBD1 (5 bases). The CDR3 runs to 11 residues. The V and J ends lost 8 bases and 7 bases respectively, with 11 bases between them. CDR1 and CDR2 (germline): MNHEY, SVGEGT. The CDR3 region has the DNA TGTGCCAGCCGCCAGGGACTTGAAGCTTTCTTT. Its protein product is CASRQGLEAFF.

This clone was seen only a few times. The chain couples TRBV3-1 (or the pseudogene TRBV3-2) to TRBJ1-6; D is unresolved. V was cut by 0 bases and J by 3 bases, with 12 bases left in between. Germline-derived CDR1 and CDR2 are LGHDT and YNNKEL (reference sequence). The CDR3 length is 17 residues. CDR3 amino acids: CASSQENAGHYNSPLHF. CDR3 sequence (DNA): TGTGCCAGCAGCCAAGAAAATGCAGGCCACTATAATTCACCCCTCCACTTT.

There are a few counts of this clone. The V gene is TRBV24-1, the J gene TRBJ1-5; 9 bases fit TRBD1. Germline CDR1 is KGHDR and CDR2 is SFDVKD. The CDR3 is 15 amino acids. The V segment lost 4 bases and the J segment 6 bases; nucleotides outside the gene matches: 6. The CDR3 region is CATSDRQGGRQPQHF. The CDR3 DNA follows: TGTGCCACCAGTGACCGACAGGGGGGGCGTCAGCCCCAGCATTTT.

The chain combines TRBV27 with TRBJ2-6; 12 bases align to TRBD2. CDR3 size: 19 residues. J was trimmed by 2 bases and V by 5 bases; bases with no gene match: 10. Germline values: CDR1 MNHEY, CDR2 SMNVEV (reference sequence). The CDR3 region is CASSDVTSGRVTGANVLTF. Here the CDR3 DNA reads TGTGCCAGCAGTGACGTGACTAGCGGGAGAGTAACTGGGGCCAACGTCCTGACTTTC.

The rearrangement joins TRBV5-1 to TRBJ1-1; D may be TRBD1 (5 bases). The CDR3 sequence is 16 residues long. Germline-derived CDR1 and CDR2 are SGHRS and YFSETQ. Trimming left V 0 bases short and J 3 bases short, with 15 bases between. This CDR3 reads CASSLEGRAGDTEAFF. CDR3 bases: TGCGCCAGCAGCTTGGAGGGGAGGGCGGGGGACACTGAAGCTTTCTTT.

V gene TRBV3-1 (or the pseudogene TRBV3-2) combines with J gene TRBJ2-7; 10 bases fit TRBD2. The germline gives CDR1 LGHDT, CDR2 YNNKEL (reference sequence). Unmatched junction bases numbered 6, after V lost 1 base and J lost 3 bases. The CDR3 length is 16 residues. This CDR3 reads CASSQGAAGGIYEQYF. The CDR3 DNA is TGTGCCAGCAGCCAAGGGGCAGCGGGAGGGATCTACGAGCAGTACTTC.

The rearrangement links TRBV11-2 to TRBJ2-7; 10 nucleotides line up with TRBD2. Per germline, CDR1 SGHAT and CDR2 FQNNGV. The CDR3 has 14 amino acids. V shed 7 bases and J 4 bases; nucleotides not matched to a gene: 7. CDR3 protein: CASTEREGWYEQYF. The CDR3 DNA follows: TGTGCCAGCACGGAGCGGGAGGGCTGGTACGAGCAGTACTTC.

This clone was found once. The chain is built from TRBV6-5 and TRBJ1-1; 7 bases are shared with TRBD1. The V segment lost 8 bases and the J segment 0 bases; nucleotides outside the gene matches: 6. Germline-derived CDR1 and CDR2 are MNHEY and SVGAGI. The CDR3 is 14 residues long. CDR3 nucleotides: TGTGCCAGCCGGGGACAGTCAATGAACACTGAAGCTTTCTTT. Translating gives CASRGQSMNTEAFF.

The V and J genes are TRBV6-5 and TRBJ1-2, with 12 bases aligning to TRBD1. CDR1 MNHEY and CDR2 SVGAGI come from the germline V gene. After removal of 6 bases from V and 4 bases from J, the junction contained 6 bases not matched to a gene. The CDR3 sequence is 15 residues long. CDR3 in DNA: TGTGCCAGCAGAACCGGGACAGGGGGCACCTATGGCTACACCTTC. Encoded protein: CASRTGTGGTYGYTF.

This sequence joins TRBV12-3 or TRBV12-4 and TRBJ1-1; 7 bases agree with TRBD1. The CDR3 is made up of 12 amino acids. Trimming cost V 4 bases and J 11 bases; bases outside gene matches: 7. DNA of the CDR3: TGTGCCAGCAGTTCTTACAGGGGTGCGGCTTTCTTT. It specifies CASSSYRGAAFF.

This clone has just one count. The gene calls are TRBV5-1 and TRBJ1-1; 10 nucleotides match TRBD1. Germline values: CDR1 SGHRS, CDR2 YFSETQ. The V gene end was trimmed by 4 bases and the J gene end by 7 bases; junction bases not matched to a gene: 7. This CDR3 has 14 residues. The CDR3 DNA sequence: TGCGCCAGCAGCCCGCGACAGGGGGCCTTTGAAGCTTTCTTT. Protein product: CASSPRQGAFEAFF.

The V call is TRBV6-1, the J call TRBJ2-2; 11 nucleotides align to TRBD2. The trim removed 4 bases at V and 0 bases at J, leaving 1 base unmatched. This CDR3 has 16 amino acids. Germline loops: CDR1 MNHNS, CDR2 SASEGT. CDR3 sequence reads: CASSAGLAANTGELFF. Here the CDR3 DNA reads TGTGCCAGCAGTGCGGGACTAGCGGCGAACACCGGGGAGCTGTTTTTT.

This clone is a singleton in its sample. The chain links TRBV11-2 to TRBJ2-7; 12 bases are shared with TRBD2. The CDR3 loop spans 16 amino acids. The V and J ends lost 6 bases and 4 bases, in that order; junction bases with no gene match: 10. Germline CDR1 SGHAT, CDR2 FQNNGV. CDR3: CASRKPTSGSDYEQYF. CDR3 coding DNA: TGTGCCAGCAGAAAACCGACTAGCGGGAGTGATTACGAGCAGTACTTC.

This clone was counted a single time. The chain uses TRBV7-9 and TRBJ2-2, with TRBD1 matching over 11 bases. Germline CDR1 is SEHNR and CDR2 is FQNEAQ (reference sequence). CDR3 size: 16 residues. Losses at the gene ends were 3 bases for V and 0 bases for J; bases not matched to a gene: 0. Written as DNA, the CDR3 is TGTGCCAGCAGCTTGGGACAGGGGGCGAACACCGGGGAGCTGTTTTTT. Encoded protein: CASSLGQGANTGELFF.

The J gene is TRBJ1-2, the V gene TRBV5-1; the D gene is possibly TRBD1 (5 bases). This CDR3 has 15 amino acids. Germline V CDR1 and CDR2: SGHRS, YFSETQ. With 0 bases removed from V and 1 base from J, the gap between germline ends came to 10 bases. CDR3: CASSLGLGGNYGYTF. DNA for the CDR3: TGCGCCAGCAGCTTGGGCCTCGGGGGTAACTATGGCTACACCTTC.

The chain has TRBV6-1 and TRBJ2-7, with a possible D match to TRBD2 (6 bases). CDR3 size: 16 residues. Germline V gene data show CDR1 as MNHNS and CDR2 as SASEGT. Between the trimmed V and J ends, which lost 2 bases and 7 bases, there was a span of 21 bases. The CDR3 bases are TGTGCCAGCAGTGAAATTTGGGGCACAAAGGGGAGGGAGCAGTACTTC. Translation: CASSEIWGTKGREQYF.

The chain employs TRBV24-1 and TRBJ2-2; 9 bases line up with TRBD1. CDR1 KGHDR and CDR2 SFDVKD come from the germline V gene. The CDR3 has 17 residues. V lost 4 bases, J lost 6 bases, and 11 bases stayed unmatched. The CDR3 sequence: CATSEFPGQGSPGELFF. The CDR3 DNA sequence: TGTGCCACCAGTGAGTTTCCGGGACAGGGATCCCCCGGGGAGCTGTTTTTT.

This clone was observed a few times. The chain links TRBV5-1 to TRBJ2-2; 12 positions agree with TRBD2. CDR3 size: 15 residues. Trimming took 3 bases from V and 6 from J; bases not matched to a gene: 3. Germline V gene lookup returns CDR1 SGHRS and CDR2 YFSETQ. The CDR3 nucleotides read TGCGCCAGCAGCTGGACTAGCGGGGTCCCCGGGGAGCTGTTTTTT. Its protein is CASSWTSGVPGELFF.

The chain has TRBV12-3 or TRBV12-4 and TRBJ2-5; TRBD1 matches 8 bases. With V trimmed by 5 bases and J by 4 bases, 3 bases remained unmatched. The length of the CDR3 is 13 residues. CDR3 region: CASSGQGTETQYF. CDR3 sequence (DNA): TGTGCCAGCAGTGGACAGGGTACAGAGACCCAGTACTTC.

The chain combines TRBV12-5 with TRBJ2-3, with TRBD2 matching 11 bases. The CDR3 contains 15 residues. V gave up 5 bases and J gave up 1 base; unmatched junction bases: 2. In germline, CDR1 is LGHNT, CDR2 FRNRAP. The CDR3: CASGGGLAGTDTQYF. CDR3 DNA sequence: TGTGCTAGTGGTGGGGGACTAGCGGGCACAGATACGCAGTATTTT. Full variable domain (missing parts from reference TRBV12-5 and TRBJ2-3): DARVTQTPRHKVTEMGQEVTMRCQPILGHNTVFWYRQTMMQGLELLAYFRNRAPLDDSGMPKDRFSAEMPDATLATLKIQPSEPRDSAVYFCASGGGLAGTDTQYFGPGTRLTVL.

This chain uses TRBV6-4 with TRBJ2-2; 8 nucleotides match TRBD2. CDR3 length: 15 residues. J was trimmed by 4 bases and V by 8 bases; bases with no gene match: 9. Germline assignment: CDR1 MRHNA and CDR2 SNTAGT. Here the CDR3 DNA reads TGTGCCAGCCCGCCCGTCGGGGGGGGCACCGGGGAGCTGTTTTTT. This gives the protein CASPPVGGGTGELFF.

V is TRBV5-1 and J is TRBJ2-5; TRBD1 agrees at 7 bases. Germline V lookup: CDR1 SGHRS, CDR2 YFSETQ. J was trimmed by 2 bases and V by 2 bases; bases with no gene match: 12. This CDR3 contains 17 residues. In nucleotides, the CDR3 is TGCGCCAGCAGCTTAGCGACGGGGACCAGGGGGCAAGAGACCCAGTACTTC. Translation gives CASSLATGTRGQETQYF.

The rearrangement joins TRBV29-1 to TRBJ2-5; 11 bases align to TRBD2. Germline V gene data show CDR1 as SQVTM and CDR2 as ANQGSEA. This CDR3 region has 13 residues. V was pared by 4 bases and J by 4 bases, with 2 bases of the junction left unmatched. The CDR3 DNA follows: TGCAGCGTTGCGCTAGCGGGAGGAGAGACCCAGTACTTC. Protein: CSVALAGGETQYF.

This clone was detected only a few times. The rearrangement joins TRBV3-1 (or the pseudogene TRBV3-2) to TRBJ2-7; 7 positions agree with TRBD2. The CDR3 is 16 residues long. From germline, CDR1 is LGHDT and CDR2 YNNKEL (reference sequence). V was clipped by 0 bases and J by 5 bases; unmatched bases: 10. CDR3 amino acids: CASSQDLGLVMHEQYF. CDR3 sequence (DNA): TGTGCCAGCAGCCAAGATCTAGGACTAGTTATGCACGAGCAGTACTTC.

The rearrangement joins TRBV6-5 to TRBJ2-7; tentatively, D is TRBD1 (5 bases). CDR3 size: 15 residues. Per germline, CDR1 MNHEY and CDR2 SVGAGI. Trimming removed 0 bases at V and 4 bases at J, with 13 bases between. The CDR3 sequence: CASSYSVDILYEQYF. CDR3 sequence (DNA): TGTGCCAGCAGTTACTCCGTGGACATACTATACGAGCAGTACTTC.

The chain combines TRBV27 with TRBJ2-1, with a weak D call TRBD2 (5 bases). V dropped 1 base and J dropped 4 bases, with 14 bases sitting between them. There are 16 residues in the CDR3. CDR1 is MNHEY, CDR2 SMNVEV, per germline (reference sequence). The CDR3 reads CASSLFAGLVYNEQFF. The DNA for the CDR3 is TGTGCCAGCAGTTTATTTGCGGGCTTAGTTTACAATGAGCAGTTCTTC.